This T cell receptor (beta chain) was sequenced during a study of T cells in Graves' hyperthyroidism and ophthalmopathy (dated by TCRdb to the late 2010s). About the study as a whole: Peripheral blood samples were taken at the time of initial diagnosis, prior to any treatment. To identify TCR V-J signatures that set the groups apart, the researchers used a discovery cohort of about a hundred patients, made up of 40 to 45 with Graves' ophthalmopathy and about 59 with stable Graves' hyperthyroidism. An independent validation cohort of around 19 hyperthyroidism patients and more than 15 patients who later progressed to ophthalmopathy tested prospective prediction of ophthalmopathy. For training and testing, the 100 or so patients in the discovery cohort were randomly divided in a 7:3 ratio. Thyroid tissue and blood T-cell repertoires from six Graves' hyperthyroidism patients were also compared in the study. Following sampling, methimazole starting at 30 mg daily was given to hyperthyroidism patients, and high-dose intravenous methylprednisolone was given to ophthalmopathy patients. According to the paper, TCR Vbeta CDR3 sequencing was carried out on some 140 peripheral blood samples, which came from more than 40 ophthalmopathy, approximately 72 hyperthyroidism and approximately 17 progressor patients. The full study reports these points: In validation, the model predicted progression to ophthalmopathy with approximately 70% sensitivity and around 72% specificity, a median of about six months before onset. Most expanded thyroid clonotypes (frequency above 0.001) were also found in blood, which suggests that blood repertoires may mirror thyroid immune responses. A model built on a 13 V-J signature distinguished ophthalmopathy from stable hyperthyroidism, reaching around 87% sensitivity and under 84% specificity in cross-validation and 80%/75% in testing. Sample size was not statistically predetermined, and blinding of investigators to group allocation was not performed.

TCR beta CDR3 regions were amplified from RNA transcripts. A first-round RT-PCR of the TCR CDR3 used the HTBI primer set with the Qiagen OneStep RT-PCR kit. A second multiplex PCR round built the libraries, followed by size selection and purification. Paired-end sequencing of the libraries was performed with 100 bp reads on an Illumina HiSeq2000. As for the authors' bioinformatics: SOAPnuke was used to process the raw data, throwing out any read that contained adapters or uncalled bases, had a mean Phred below 15, or lacked an exact constant-primer or identifier match. COPE v1.2.5 was used to merge the high-quality paired reads, and each unique nucleotide sequence was defined as a clonotype. MiTCR v1.1 was used to align clonotypes to the IMGT TRBV, TRBD and TRBJ reference segments. The analysis was restricted to V-J combinations with a frequency above 0.0001, which together covered 99% to 99.2% of the repertoires. A TCS score was defined as the ratio of F50 (clonal expansion) to E x V (chaos), with BLOSUM62-based TCRdist applied between CDR3 peptides within each V-J. Welch's t-statistics and random forest reduced around 510 V-J features to about 12, which were used in a naive Bayes classifier (R e1071). TCRdb reprocessed the public reads (quality trimming at Q25 with fastp, clone calling with MiXCR) and kept in-frame beta chains. Rows are unified per CDR3 protein, each entry keeping the most common DNA and genes. What appears here as the V and J calls and clone size reflects TCRdb's work, not the paper's. Counted in this sample were 500,000 or so distinct CDR3 sequences; roughly a sixth of them appeared once. Of the sample, approximately 30% is held by the ten largest clones.

In regard to this clonotype: The clone's antigen remains unknown. The input lacks base qualities; no much larger clone sits a single base away.

V ends up 6 bases short and J 0 bases short, with an unmatched junction base count of 8. The germline V gene encodes CDR1 MGHRA and CDR2 YSYEKL. CDR3 length: 16 amino acids, cysteine to phenylalanine. This entry keeps only the CDR3 DNA: 48 bases, framed from base 1. Moderately to severely active disease, a Clinical Activity Score of at least 3, a NOSPECS grade of at least 4, and a duration under 3 months were present in ophthalmopathy patients. Any patient with an uncontrolled infection, another autoimmune disease, pregnancy or lactation was excluded. Diagnoses were established on the basis of clinical symptoms, serum thyroxine and TRAb, thyroid ultrasound, and orbital computed tomography. PBMCs were isolated from roughly 10 ml of fresh peripheral blood by Ficoll-Paque density gradient centrifugation. Total RNA was extracted with Trizol reagent, and quality was checked on an Agilent 2100 Bioanalyzer.

The rearranged chain carries TRBV4-1 and TRBJ1-3, and TRBD1 aligns with 7 junction nucleotides. This receptor was identified in a woman younger than 45 with Graves' ophthalmopathy. Sequences were obtained from blood. The DNA sequence is given as TGCGCCAGCAGGGGAGGGGGCTCCGGCTCTGGAAACACCATATATTTT. This gives the protein CASRGGGSGSGNTIYF.